This TCR beta chain was sequenced during a study of blood T cell repertoires in COVID-19. As for the study in general: The United States, Italy and Spain were the sources of the acute and convalescent COVID-19 samples.

The repertoire was sequenced with immunoSEQ multiplex PCR; TCRdb's copy has only in-frame clones and lacks some. The sample consists of approximately 230,000 clones, 80% to 90% of them appearing once. Source material: peripheral blood. The TCR was taken from a young man who had recovered from COVID-19.

CDR3 sequence: CASSQDEDLREAFF. Written as DNA, the CDR3 is TGTGCCAGCAGCCAAGATGAGGATCTTCGGGAAGCTTTCTTT. This sequence joins TRBV3-1 (or the pseudogene TRBV3-2) and TRBJ1-1; no clear D gene. CDR1 is LGHDT and CDR2 is YNNKEL in the germline V gene (reference sequence). Trimming stripped 0 bases from V and 8 bases from J, with 13 bases between. The CDR3 runs 14 residues.